The clone carrying this T cell receptor beta chain was observed a handful of times. These data are taken from a study of T-cell reconstitution after alpha-beta-depleted transplantation in children. Molecular barcoding with unique molecular identifiers was used for the TCRbeta library. TCRdb reprocessed the PCR reads via MiXCR and lists one record per CDR3 protein. The profile shows about 610,000 distinct CDR3 sequences, roughly 30% of them singletons. Trimming removed 0 bases from V and 10 bases from J; junction bases left unmatched: 8. The germline V gene encodes CDR1 SEHNR and CDR2 FQNEAQ (reference sequence). The CDR3 is 15 amino acids.

Sequences were derived from PBMCs, sampled before TCRalphabeta/CD19-depleted stem cell transplant. The clonotype was recovered from a boy under three years old with Wiskott-Aldrich syndrome, due to receive a stem cell transplant. The chain has TRBV7-9 and TRBJ2-1, with 8 bases identical to TRBD2. The CDR3 here is CASSLAREGLGEQFF. The CDR3 bases are TGTGCCAGCAGCTTAGCCCGGGAGGGACTTGGGGAGCAGTTCTTC.